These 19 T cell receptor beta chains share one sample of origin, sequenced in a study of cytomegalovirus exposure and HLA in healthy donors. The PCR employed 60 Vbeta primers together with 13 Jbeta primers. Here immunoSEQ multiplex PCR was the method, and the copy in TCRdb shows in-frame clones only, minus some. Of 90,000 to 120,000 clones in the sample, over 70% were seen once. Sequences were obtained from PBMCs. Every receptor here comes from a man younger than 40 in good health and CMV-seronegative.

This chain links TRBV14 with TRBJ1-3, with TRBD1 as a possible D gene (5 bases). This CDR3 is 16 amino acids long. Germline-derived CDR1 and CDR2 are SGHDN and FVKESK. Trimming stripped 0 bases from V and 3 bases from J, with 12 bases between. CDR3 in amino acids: CASSQDGGSNGNTIYF. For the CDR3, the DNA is TGTGCCAGCAGCCAAGACGGGGGATCTAATGGAAACACCATATATTTT.

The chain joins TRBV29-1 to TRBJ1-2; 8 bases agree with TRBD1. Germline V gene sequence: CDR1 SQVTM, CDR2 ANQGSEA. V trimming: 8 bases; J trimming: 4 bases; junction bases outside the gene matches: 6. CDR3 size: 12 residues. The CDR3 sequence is CSMTGVGYGYTF. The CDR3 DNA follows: TGCAGCATGACAGGGGTTGGCTATGGCTACACCTTC.

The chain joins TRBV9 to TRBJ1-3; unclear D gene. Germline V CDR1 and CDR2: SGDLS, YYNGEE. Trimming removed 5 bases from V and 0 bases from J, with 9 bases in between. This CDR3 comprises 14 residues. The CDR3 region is CASSPHFSGNTIYF. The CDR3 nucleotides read TGTGCCAGCAGTCCCCATTTCTCTGGAAACACCATATATTTT.

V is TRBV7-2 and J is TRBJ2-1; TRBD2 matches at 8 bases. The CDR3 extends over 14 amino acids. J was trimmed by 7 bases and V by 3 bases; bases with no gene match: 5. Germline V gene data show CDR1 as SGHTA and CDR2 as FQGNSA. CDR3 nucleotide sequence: TGTGCCAGCAGCTTCGAGCGGGGGCTAAATGAGCAGTTCTTC. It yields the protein CASSFERGLNEQFF. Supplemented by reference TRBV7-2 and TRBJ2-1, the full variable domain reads GAGVSQSPSNKVTEKGKDVELRCDPISGHTALYWYRQSLGQGLEFLIYFQGNSAPDKSGLPSDRFSAERTGGSVSTLTIQRTQQEDSAVYLCASSFERGLNEQFFGPGTRLTVL.

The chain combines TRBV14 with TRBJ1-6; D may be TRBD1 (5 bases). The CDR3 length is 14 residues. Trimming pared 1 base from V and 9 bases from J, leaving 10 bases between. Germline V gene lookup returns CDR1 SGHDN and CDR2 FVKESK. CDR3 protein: CASSQVRGGSPLHF. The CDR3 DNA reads TGTGCCAGCAGCCAAGTTAGGGGTGGTTCACCCCTCCACTTT.

The CDR3 loop reads CASSFRGLPKNIQYF. CDR3 nucleotide sequence: TGCGCCAGCAGCTTCCGAGGCCTCCCCAAAAACATTCAGTACTTC. This rearrangement joins TRBV5-1 to TRBJ2-4, with no clear D. Germline lookup yields CDR1 SGHRS and CDR2 YFSETQ. The length of the CDR3 is 15 residues. Between the trimmed V and J ends, which lost 2 bases and 2 bases, there was a span of 11 bases.

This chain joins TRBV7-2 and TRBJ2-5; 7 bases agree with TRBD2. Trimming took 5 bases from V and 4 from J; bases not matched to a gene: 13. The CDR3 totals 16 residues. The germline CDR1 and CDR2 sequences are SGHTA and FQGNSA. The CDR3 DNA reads TGTGCCAGCAGCCCTAATGGGGGGGGGAGGTCAGAGACCCAGTACTTC. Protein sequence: CASSPNGGGRSETQYF.

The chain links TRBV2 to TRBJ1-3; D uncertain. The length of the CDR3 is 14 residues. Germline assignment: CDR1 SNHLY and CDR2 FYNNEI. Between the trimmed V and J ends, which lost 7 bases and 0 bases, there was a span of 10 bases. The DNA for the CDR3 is TGTGCCAGCATAGACAAGACCTCTGGAAACACCATATATTTT. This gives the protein CASIDKTSGNTIYF.

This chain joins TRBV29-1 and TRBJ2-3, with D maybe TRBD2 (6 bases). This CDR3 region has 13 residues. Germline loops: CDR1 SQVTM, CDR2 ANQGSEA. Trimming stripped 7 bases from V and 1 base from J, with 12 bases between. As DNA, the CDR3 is TGCAGCGCCACGGGACTCCGCACAGATACGCAGTATTTT. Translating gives CSATGLRTDTQYF.

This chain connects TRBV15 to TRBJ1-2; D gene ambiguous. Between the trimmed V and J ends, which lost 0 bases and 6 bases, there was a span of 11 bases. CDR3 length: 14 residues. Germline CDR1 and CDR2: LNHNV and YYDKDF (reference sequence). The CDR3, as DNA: TGTGCCACCAGCAGAGACCCGGGAAGTAATGGCTACACCTTC. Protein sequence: CATSRDPGSNGYTF.

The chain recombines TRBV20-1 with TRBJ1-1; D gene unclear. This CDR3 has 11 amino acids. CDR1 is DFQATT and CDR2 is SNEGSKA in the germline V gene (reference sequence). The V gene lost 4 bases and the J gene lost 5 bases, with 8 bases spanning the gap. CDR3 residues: CSATIITEAFF. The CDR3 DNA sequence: TGCAGTGCTACTATAATAACTGAAGCTTTCTTT.

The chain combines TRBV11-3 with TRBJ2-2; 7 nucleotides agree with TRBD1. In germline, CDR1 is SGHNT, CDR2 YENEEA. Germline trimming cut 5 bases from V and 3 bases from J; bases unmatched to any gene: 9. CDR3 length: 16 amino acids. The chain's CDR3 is CASSPPGGQYTGELFF. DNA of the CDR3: TGTGCCAGCAGCCCGCCTGGGGGACAGTACACCGGGGAGCTGTTTTTT.

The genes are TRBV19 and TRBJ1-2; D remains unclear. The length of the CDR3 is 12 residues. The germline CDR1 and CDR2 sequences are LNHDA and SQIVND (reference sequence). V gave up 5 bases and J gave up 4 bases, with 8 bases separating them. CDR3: CASSYASYGYTF. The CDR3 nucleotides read TGTGCCAGTAGTTACGCTAGCTATGGCTACACCTTC.

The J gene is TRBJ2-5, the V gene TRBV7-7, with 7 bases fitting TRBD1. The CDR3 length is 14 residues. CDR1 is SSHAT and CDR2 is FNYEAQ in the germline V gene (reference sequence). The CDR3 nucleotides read TGTGCTAGCGCCGCGACAGGGCGCCAAGAGACCCAGTACTTC. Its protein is CASAATGRQETQYF.

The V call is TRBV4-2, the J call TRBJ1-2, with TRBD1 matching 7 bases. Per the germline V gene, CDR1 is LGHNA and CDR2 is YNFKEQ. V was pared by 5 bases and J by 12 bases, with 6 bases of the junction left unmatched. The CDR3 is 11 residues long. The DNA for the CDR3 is TGTGCCAGCAGCAATGACAGGGACCACACCTTC. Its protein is CASSNDRDHTF.

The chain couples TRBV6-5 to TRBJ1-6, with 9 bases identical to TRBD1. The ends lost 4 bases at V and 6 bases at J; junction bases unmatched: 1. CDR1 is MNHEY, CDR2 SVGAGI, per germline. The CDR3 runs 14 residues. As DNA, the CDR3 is TGTGCCAGCAGTTGGGGACAGGGTAATTCACCCCTCCACTTT. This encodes CASSWGQGNSPLHF.

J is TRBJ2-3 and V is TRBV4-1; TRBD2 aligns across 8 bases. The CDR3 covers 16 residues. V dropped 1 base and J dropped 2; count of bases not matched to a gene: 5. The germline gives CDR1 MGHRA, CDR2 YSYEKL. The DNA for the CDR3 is TGCGCCAGCAGCCAAGGTCGCGGGGGGAACACAGATACGCAGTATTTT. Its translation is CASSQGRGGNTDTQYF.

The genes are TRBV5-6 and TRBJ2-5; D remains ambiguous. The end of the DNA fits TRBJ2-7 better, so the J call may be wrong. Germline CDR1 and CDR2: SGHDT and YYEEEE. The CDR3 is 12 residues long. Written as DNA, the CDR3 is TGTGCCAGCAGCTACGGTATGTACGAGCAGTACTTC. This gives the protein CASSYGMYEQYF.

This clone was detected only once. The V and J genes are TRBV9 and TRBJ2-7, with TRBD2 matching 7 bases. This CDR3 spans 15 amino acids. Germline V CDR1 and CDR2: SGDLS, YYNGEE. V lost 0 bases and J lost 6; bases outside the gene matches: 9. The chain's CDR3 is CASSVGLAGASEQYF. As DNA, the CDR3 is TGTGCCAGCAGCGTAGGTCTGGCGGGAGCGTCCGAGCAGTACTTC.